The 2 T cell receptor beta chains given below trace back to one sample, sequenced in a study of OX40 agonist ivuxolimab in advanced cancers. Sequenced by immunoSEQ multiplex PCR; TCRdb stores in-frame clones only, minus some. The sample includes about 120,000 clones, around 93% of them seen just once. This specimen was CD4+ or CD8+ T cells sorted from blood, taken in a trial of the OX40 agonist ivuxolimab. Every receptor here comes from an adult with an advanced solid tumor such as melanoma, head and neck, liver or kidney cancer.

The CDR3, as DNA: TGTGCCAGCAGTTCGGGACTAGCGGGTCATGAGCAGTTCTTC. Protein product: CASSSGLAGHEQFF. The rearrangement joins TRBV6-5 to TRBJ2-1; TRBD2 matches at 12 bases. The trim removed 4 bases at V and 8 bases at J, leaving 3 bases unmatched. Germline V gives CDR1 MNHEY, CDR2 SVGAGI. The CDR3 has 14 residues.

V is TRBV6-5 and J is TRBJ2-3; unclear D gene. This CDR3 spans 14 amino acids. CDR1 is MNHEY, CDR2 SVGAGI, per germline. Trimming removed 6 bases from V and 3 bases from J, with 13 bases in between. For the CDR3, the DNA is TGTGCCAGCAGCCCCCCTGGGCAAACAGATACGCAGTATTTT. Encoded protein: CASSPPGQTDTQYF.